These 18 T cell receptor beta chains originate from one sample sequenced in a study of blood T cell repertoires in COVID-19. Only in-frame clones appear in the TCRdb table, and some are missing; sequencing was by immunoSEQ multiplex PCR. This table holds approximately 250,000 clones, about 87% found once. The sample consisted of PBMCs or T cells enriched from blood (not recorded which). The receptors stem from a woman between 25 and 40 years old with acute COVID-19.

This clone was detected a few times. This chain uses TRBV10-1 with TRBJ2-3; tentative D call: TRBD1 (5 bases). V lost 0 bases to trimming and J lost 8 bases, with 9 bases between them. The CDR3 is 13 amino acids. The V gene's germline CDR1 is WNHNN and CDR2 SYGVQD (reference sequence). The CDR3 region has the DNA TGCGCCAGCAGTGAGTCGGGGCTAGGTACGCAGTATTTT. Its protein product is CASSESGLGTQYF.

The V and J genes are TRBV5-1 and TRBJ2-3; 9 bases align to TRBD1. This CDR3 comprises 14 residues. The J segment lost 3 bases and the V segment lost 5 bases, leaving 4 bases of the junction unmatched. Per the germline V gene, CDR1 is SGHRS and CDR2 is YFSETQ. The CDR3 region has the DNA TGCGCCAGCAGTATACAGGGGGCGACAGATACGCAGTATTTT. Its translation: CASSIQGATDTQYF.

The chain employs TRBV4-3 and TRBJ2-3; TRBD1 might be the D (5 bases). The V and J ends lost 5 bases and 5 bases respectively, with 17 bases between them. Germline CDR1 and CDR2: LGHNA and YSLEER. This CDR3 region has 15 residues. The CDR3 here is CASSRGESGIDTQYF. CDR3 sequence (DNA): TGCGCCAGCAGCAGGGGCGAATCTGGGATAGATACGCAGTATTTT.

This sequence joins TRBV6-2 or TRBV6-3 and TRBJ1-3; D gene unclear. CDR3 size: 16 residues. CDR1 and CDR2 from the germline V gene are MNHEY and SVGEGT. V gave up 5 bases and J gave up 3 bases, with 17 bases separating them. DNA for the CDR3: TGTGCCAGCAGTGTCGCCGGGAGGGCTATTGGAAACACCATATATTTT. Protein sequence: CASSVAGRAIGNTIYF.

This clone came up once. The chain uses TRBV9 and TRBJ2-5, with TRBD2 identical over 10 bases. Germline V gene data show CDR1 as SGDLS and CDR2 as YYNGEE. V shed 4 bases and J 0 bases; nucleotides not matched to a gene: 6. The CDR3 sequence is 16 residues long. The CDR3 DNA is TGTGCCAGCAGCCCCAGGACTAGCGGCAACCAAGAGACCCAGTACTTC. Protein product: CASSPRTSGNQETQYF.

This sequence joins TRBV4-1 and TRBJ2-7; TRBD2 agrees at 14 bases. From germline, CDR1 is MGHRA and CDR2 YSYEKL. The CDR3 length is 17 residues. Losses at the gene ends were 0 bases for V and 5 bases for J; bases not matched to a gene: 6. In DNA, the CDR3 is TGCGCCAGCAGCCAAGAAATGCTGGGACTAGCGGGAGACGAGCAGTACTTC. It is translated as CASSQEMLGLAGDEQYF.

CDR3 sequence (DNA): TGTGCCAGTGAGGGAAGTTTGGAGCAGTTCTTC. It specifies CASEGSLEQFF. The rearrangement joins TRBV19 to TRBJ2-1; a weak D match, TRBD2 (5 bases). The CDR3 runs 11 residues. The V gene's germline CDR1 is LNHDA and CDR2 SQIVND (reference sequence). V gave up 8 bases and J gave up 10 bases, with 12 bases separating them.

This chain connects TRBV28 to TRBJ2-3; 8 bases map to TRBD2. The V segment lost 3 bases and the J segment 2 bases; nucleotides outside the gene matches: 7. The CDR3 totals 16 residues. Germline assignment: CDR1 MDHEN and CDR2 SYDVKM. The CDR3 DNA is TGTGCCAGCAGTTTTGGTAGCGGGGACTTCACAGATACGCAGTATTTT. Protein sequence: CASSFGSGDFTDTQYF.

V is TRBV18 and J is TRBJ1-5; D unclear. Between the trimmed V and J ends, which lost 6 bases and 2 bases, there was a span of 14 bases. Germline V gives CDR1 KGHSH, CDR2 LQKENI. The CDR3 runs to 15 residues. DNA of the CDR3: TGTGCCAGCTCCCCCTTTAGAGGCCGCAATCAGCCCCAGCATTTT. Translated, it gives CASSPFRGRNQPQHF.

This clone has just one count. V gene TRBV2 combines with J gene TRBJ2-2, with a possible D match to TRBD1 (6 bases). CDR3 size: 15 residues. Trimming removed 7 bases from V and 5 bases from J, with 17 bases in between. Germline CDR1 and CDR2: SNHLY and FYNNEI. The DNA of the CDR3 is TGTGCCAGCATTTCGACAGGCGGGTTGACCGGGGAGCTGTTTTTT. It specifies CASISTGGLTGELFF.

J is TRBJ2-7 and V is TRBV7-4, with TRBD2 matching over 9 bases. Germline-derived CDR1 and CDR2 are SGHVT and SQSDAQ. J was trimmed by 6 bases and V by 1 base; bases with no gene match: 16. This CDR3 comprises 18 residues. CDR3 residues: CASSLDLLWREGLFEQYF. The CDR3 DNA follows: TGTGCCAGCAGCTTAGATCTTTTGTGGCGGGAGGGCTTGTTCGAGCAGTACTTC.

The J gene is TRBJ2-7, the V gene TRBV27; a possible D gene is TRBD1 (6 bases). Germline loops: CDR1 MNHEY, CDR2 SMNVEV (reference sequence). CDR3 length: 14 amino acids. V was trimmed by 8 bases and J by 0 bases, leaving 14 bases between them. In nucleotides, the CDR3 is TGTGCCAGCGCCTCGGACAGTTTCTCCTACGAGCAGTACTTC. Amino acid sequence: CASASDSFSYEQYF.

The chain is built from TRBV29-1 and TRBJ1-2; 7 nucleotides agree with TRBD1. This CDR3 has 16 amino acids. Germline trimming cut 2 bases from V and 1 base from J; bases unmatched to any gene: 10. In germline, CDR1 is SQVTM, CDR2 ANQGSEA. The CDR3 protein is CSVESRQGILNYGYTF. The CDR3 DNA reads TGCAGCGTTGAATCCCGACAGGGAATCCTTAACTATGGCTACACCTTC.

The V and J genes are TRBV19 and TRBJ1-1; 7 bases match TRBD1. Germline V gives CDR1 LNHDA, CDR2 SQIVND (reference sequence). V shed 5 bases, J shed 3 bases, and the junction held 3 bases outside the gene matches. The CDR3 contains 13 residues. CDR3 sequence reads: CASSVDRDTEAFF. The CDR3 DNA is TGTGCCAGTAGTGTTGACAGGGACACTGAAGCTTTCTTT.

The chain links TRBV28 to TRBJ2-7, with D possibly TRBD2 on 7 matching bases. V was trimmed by 2 bases and J by 0 bases, leaving 8 bases between them. Germline V gene data show CDR1 as MDHEN and CDR2 as SYDVKM. The CDR3 sequence is 14 residues long. The CDR3 sequence is CASSLRGASYEQYF. In nucleotides, the CDR3 is TGTGCCAGCAGTTTACGGGGGGCCTCCTACGAGCAGTACTTC.

The chain employs TRBV24-1 and TRBJ2-3; TRBD2 might be the D (6 bases). The CDR3 has 15 amino acids. V gave up 9 bases and J gave up 4 bases, with 19 bases separating them. CDR1 is KGHDR, CDR2 SFDVKD, per germline. CDR3: CATEDLAEGADTQYF. The CDR3 coding sequence is TGTGCCACCGAAGATTTGGCGGAGGGAGCAGATACGCAGTATTTT.

The chain has TRBV20-1 and TRBJ2-1; D is ambiguous. Trimming removed 3 bases from V and 1 base from J, with 10 bases in between. Germline V gene sequence: CDR1 DFQATT, CDR2 SNEGSKA (reference sequence). The length of the CDR3 is 14 residues. The CDR3 nucleotides read TGCAGTGCTAGTGATCTAGGTTCCTACAATGAGCAGTTCTTC. It translates to CSASDLGSYNEQFF.

This sequence joins TRBV5-1 and TRBJ2-2; D is possibly TRBD2 (5 bases). V lost 4 bases and J lost 10, with 17 bases in between. Germline-derived CDR1 and CDR2 are SGHRS and YFSETQ. This CDR3 contains 14 residues. This chain's CDR3 is CASSHGADSQELFF. CDR3 nucleotide sequence: TGCGCCAGCAGCCATGGAGCGGACTCCCAGGAGCTGTTTTTT.